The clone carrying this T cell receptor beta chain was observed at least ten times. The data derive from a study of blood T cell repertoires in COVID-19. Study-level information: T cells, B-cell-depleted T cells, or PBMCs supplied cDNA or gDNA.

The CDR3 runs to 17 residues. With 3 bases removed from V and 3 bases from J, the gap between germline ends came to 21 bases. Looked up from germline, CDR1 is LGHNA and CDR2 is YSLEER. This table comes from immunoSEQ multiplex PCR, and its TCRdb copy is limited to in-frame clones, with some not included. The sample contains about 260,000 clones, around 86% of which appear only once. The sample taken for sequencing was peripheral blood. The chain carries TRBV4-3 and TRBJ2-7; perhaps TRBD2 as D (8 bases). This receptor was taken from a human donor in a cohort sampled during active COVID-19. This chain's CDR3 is CASSHLPPGGGHYEQYF. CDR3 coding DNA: TGCGCCAGCAGCCACCTCCCCCCGGGAGGGGGCCACTACGAGCAGTACTTC.